The 27 T cell receptor beta chains in this list originate from one sample, sequenced in a study of blood T cell repertoires in COVID-19. Sequencing used immunoSEQ multiplex PCR; TCRdb keeps in-frame clones, though not all of them. The sample includes roughly 160,000 clones, more than 75% of them seen just once. The sequenced sample consisted of peripheral blood. These receptors were obtained from an older woman with COVID-19, enrolled during active disease.

The chain recombines TRBV28 with TRBJ2-1, with D possibly being TRBD2 (5 bases). V lost 2 bases and J lost 10, with 9 bases in between. CDR1 is MDHEN and CDR2 is SYDVKM in the germline V gene. The CDR3 runs to 12 residues. In DNA form, the CDR3 reads TGTGCCAGCAGTTTAAGTACGGGGGAGCAGTTCTTC. Encoded protein: CASSLSTGEQFF.

This clone turned up a few times. This chain links TRBV4-1 with TRBJ1-6; the match to TRBD1 covers 8 bases. J gave up 10 bases and V 4 bases, and 3 bases lay outside the gene matches. Germline-derived CDR1 and CDR2 are MGHRA and YSYEKL. The length of the CDR3 is 13 residues. The CDR3 sequence: CASSPGGRSPLHF. Here the CDR3 DNA reads TGCGCCAGCAGCCCAGGGGGCAGGTCACCCCTCCACTTT.

The rearrangement joins TRBV5-1 to TRBJ1-6; perhaps TRBD1 as D (5 bases). Trimming pared 5 bases from V and 8 bases from J, leaving 11 bases between. Looked up from germline, CDR1 is SGHRS and CDR2 is YFSETQ. This CDR3 comprises 13 residues. The CDR3 region is CASRDRGDSPLHF. The CDR3 DNA is TGCGCCAGCAGAGATCGGGGGGATTCACCCCTCCACTTT.

This clone was seen a handful of times. This chain links TRBV2 with TRBJ1-5; perhaps TRBD1 as D (6 bases). V gave up 4 bases and J gave up 1 base, with 11 bases separating them. Germline assignment: CDR1 SNHLY and CDR2 FYNNEI. The CDR3 has 15 residues. This CDR3 reads CASSVNRASNQPQHF. The CDR3, as DNA: TGTGCCAGCAGTGTTAACAGGGCGAGCAATCAGCCCCAGCATTTT.

The CDR3 DNA reads TGTGCCTGGAGTGGGACACGGACAGGCGACTATGGCTACACCTTC. This codes for CAWSGTRTGDYGYTF. The V and J genes are TRBV30 and TRBJ1-2, with 7 nucleotides matching TRBD1. This CDR3 has 15 residues. Germline V lookup: CDR1 GTSNPN, CDR2 SVGIG (reference sequence). Unmatched junction bases numbered 8, after V lost 1 base and J lost 3 bases. Variable domain in full (rest from reference TRBV30 and TRBJ1-2): SQTIHQWPATLVQPVGSPLSLECTVEGTSNPNLYWYRQAAGRGLQLLFYSVGIGQISSEVPQNLSASRPQDRQFILSSKKLLLSDSGFYLCAWSGTRTGDYGYTFGSGTRLTVV.

The V gene is TRBV5-4, the J gene TRBJ2-2; 8 positions agree with TRBD2. V shed 4 bases and J 4 bases; nucleotides not matched to a gene: 6. The germline gives CDR1 SGHNT, CDR2 YYREEE (reference sequence). This CDR3 contains 15 residues. The CDR3 sequence is CASSHGLAGTGELFF. The CDR3, as DNA: TGTGCCAGCAGCCACGGACTAGCTGGCACCGGGGAGCTGTTTTTT.

A single count supports this clone. The chain is built from TRBV19 and TRBJ1-5; TRBD1 matches at 7 bases. The germline V gene has CDR1 LNHDA and CDR2 SQIVND (reference sequence). Germline trimming cut 6 bases from V and 1 base from J; bases unmatched to any gene: 15. The length of the CDR3 is 18 residues. The CDR3 DNA reads as TGTGCCAGTAGCAATTCAAACAGGGGATGGTTCAGCAATCAGCCCCAGCATTTT. Its translation: CASSNSNRGWFSNQPQHF. The full variable domain, its missing parts supplied by reference TRBV19 and TRBJ1-5, is DGGITQSPKYLFRKEGQNVTLSCEQNLNHDAMYWYRQDPGQGLRLIYYSQIVNDFQKGDIAEGYSVSREKKESFPLTVTSAQKNPTAFYLCASSNSNRGWFSNQPQHFGDGTRLSIL.

The chain has TRBV28 and TRBJ1-3; 7 nucleotides align to TRBD1. Germline CDR1 is MDHEN and CDR2 is SYDVKM. V trimming: 6 bases; J trimming: 4 bases; junction bases outside the gene matches: 9. There are 15 residues in the CDR3. Here the CDR3 DNA reads TGTGCCAGCAGCCTCCGGGACAGACGAGGAAACACCATATATTTT. This gives the protein CASSLRDRRGNTIYF.

The gene calls are TRBV5-5 and TRBJ2-7; a possible D gene is TRBD1 (6 bases). The CDR3 spans 15 residues. Per germline, CDR1 SGHKS and CDR2 YYEKEE (reference sequence). V was shortened by 4 bases and J by 4 bases, with 18 bases between the two germline ends. CDR3 DNA: TGTGCCAGCAGCAACCAGGGGCCCGCCGCGTACGAGCAGTACTTC. It specifies CASSNQGPAAYEQYF.

This chain connects TRBV7-2 to TRBJ2-7; 9 positions match TRBD2. J lost 9 bases, V lost 5 bases, and 14 bases had no gene match. The CDR3 is made up of 15 amino acids. Germline lookup yields CDR1 SGHTA and CDR2 FQGNSA. The CDR3 here is CASSLPWVAGVGQYF. DNA for the CDR3: TGTGCCAGCAGCCTACCTTGGGTAGCGGGGGTGGGGCAGTACTTC.

This clone occurred once. V and J are TRBV21-1 and TRBJ1-1. TRBV21-1 is an annotated pseudogene. The CDR3 covers 16 residues. Here the CDR3 DNA reads TGTGCCAGCAGCAAAGTTGAGAGTCTTCGGGACACTGAAGCTTTCTTT. It translates to CASSKVESLRDTEAFF.

The V and J genes are TRBV2 and TRBJ2-1; maybe TRBD1 (5 bases). The CDR3 sequence is 13 residues long. V was shortened by 8 bases and J by 6 bases, with 14 bases between the two germline ends. CDR1 is SNHLY and CDR2 is FYNNEI in the germline V gene. The CDR3 coding sequence is TGTGCCAGCGGAAAGGGGTTGAGCAATGAGCAGTTCTTC. Translating gives CASGKGLSNEQFF.

V is TRBV30 and J is TRBJ1-2; D is unresolved. CDR1 and CDR2 (germline): GTSNPN, SVGIG (reference sequence). This CDR3 has 11 amino acids. V dropped 4 bases and J dropped 0 bases, with 3 bases sitting between them. This CDR3 reads CAWITNYGYTF. CDR3 in DNA: TGTGCCTGGATAACTAACTATGGCTACACCTTC.

This chain joins TRBV3-1 (or the pseudogene TRBV3-2) and TRBJ2-2, with TRBD1 as a possible D gene (5 bases). From germline, CDR1 is LGHDT and CDR2 YNNKEL (reference sequence). The CDR3 has 14 residues. V was pared by 2 bases and J by 3 bases, with 7 bases between. CDR3 bases: TGTGCCAGCAGCCAAAGGGGATACACCGGGGAGCTGTTTTTT. This encodes CASSQRGYTGELFF.

The count of this clone is one. V usage is TRBV6-5 and J usage is TRBJ2-3; 7 bases align to TRBD1. The CDR3 is made up of 15 amino acids. Germline V lookup: CDR1 MNHEY, CDR2 SVGAGI. J lost 6 bases, V lost 2 bases, and 8 bases had no gene match. The CDR3 region is CASSYQLDRPDTQYF. The DNA of the CDR3 is TGTGCCAGCAGTTACCAACTGGACAGGCCGGATACGCAGTATTTT.

This clone has more than one count but fewer than ten. V and J are TRBV11-2 and TRBJ2-7, with D perhaps TRBD1 (5 bases). CDR1 SGHAT and CDR2 FQNNGV come from the germline V gene. The CDR3 loop spans 14 amino acids. Trimming removed 3 bases at V and 4 bases at J, with 13 bases between. CDR3 nucleotide sequence: TGTGCCAGCAGCTTGACACAGGCCCCTTACGAGCAGTACTTC. Encoded protein: CASSLTQAPYEQYF.

The chain joins TRBV15 to TRBJ2-7; weak D call: TRBD1 (6 bases). Germline CDR1 and CDR2: LNHNV and YYDKDF (reference sequence). The CDR3 is 15 amino acids. The V end lost 1 base, the J end lost 2 bases, and 12 bases lay between the germline ends. The CDR3 here is CATSRARDIPYEQYF. CDR3 in DNA: TGTGCCACCAGCAGAGCCCGGGACATTCCCTACGAGCAGTACTTC.

The chain carries TRBV21-1 and TRBJ1-4; TRBD1 was called by the table and not checked on the DNA. TRBV21-1 is recorded as a pseudogene. The CDR3 runs to 15 residues. CDR3 sequence (DNA): TGTGCCAGCAGCAAAGGTAGGCAGGGTGGCGAAAAACTGTTTTTT. The encoded protein is CASSKGRQGGEKLFF.

This clone has only one observation. The rearrangement joins TRBV5-5 to TRBJ1-5; TRBD1 matches 11 bases. Germline V gene sequence: CDR1 SGHKS, CDR2 YYEKEE (reference sequence). The CDR3 spans 17 residues. J was trimmed by 9 bases and V by 4 bases; bases with no gene match: 15. The CDR3 bases are TGTGCCAGCAGCCTATCGCCGGGGACAGGGGGTTCACGGCCCCAGCATTTT. It encodes CASSLSPGTGGSRPQHF.

The gene calls are TRBV2 and TRBJ1-1; no clear D. CDR1 is SNHLY and CDR2 is FYNNEI in the germline V gene. Trimming stripped 5 bases from V and 3 bases from J, with 7 bases between. The CDR3 is made up of 12 amino acids. The CDR3 loop is CASSSMDTEAFF. DNA of the CDR3: TGTGCCAGCAGTAGCATGGACACTGAAGCTTTCTTT.

The chain joins TRBV9 to TRBJ1-6, with D possibly being TRBD1 (5 bases). The CDR3 has 14 amino acids. Germline CDR1 SGDLS, CDR2 YYNGEE. Trimming took 2 bases from V and 8 from J, leaving 11 bases between them. The CDR3 DNA follows: TGTGCCAGCAGCGTGGGGGGACCGGATTCACCCCTCCACTTT. This encodes CASSVGGPDSPLHF.

The chain links TRBV7-3 to TRBJ2-3; no clear D gene. CDR1 and CDR2 (germline): SGHTA, FQGTGA. The V gene lost 6 bases and the J gene lost 2 bases, with 12 bases spanning the gap. There are 14 residues in the CDR3. The CDR3 bases are TGTGCCAGCAGACAAAACCGAAACACAGATACGCAGTATTTT. Translation gives CASRQNRNTDTQYF.

V gene TRBV27 combines with J gene TRBJ2-7; D perhaps matches TRBD1 (5 bases). This CDR3 has 13 amino acids. Deletions cut 5 bases from V and 6 bases from J, with 14 bases between. CDR1 and CDR2 (germline): MNHEY, SMNVEV (reference sequence). DNA of the CDR3: TGTGCCAGCAGTCGCCGTGGGGCATCCGAGCAGTACTTC. Its translation: CASSRRGASEQYF.

CDR3 region: CASSQASSDRHGYTF. The CDR3 bases are TGTGCCAGCAGCCAAGCTTCGTCGGACAGGCACGGCTACACCTTC. J is TRBJ1-2 and V is TRBV3-1 (or the pseudogene TRBV3-2), with 7 nucleotides matching TRBD1. The CDR3 is made up of 15 amino acids. The germline CDR1 and CDR2 sequences are LGHDT and YNNKEL (reference sequence). V shed 1 base and J 8 bases; nucleotides not matched to a gene: 10.

The count of this clone is one. The chain combines TRBV23-1 with TRBJ1-2; possibly TRBD1 for D (6 bases). TRBV23-1 is given ORF status, its function remaining uncertain. This CDR3 is 17 amino acids long. The V and J ends lost 3 bases and 4 bases respectively, with 21 bases between them. DNA of the CDR3: TGCGCCAGCAGTCACCCGTTAGGGGGGGCGCCGGGCTATGGCTACACCTTC. Translating gives CASSHPLGGAPGYGYTF.

This clone turned up a few times. This chain links TRBV7-9 with TRBJ1-4, with TRBD1 matching over 10 bases. V lost 5 bases, J lost 7 bases, and 7 bases stayed unmatched. CDR3 length: 15 amino acids. In germline, CDR1 is SEHNR, CDR2 FQNEAQ (reference sequence). DNA of the CDR3: TGTGCCAGCAGCCTCGGGACAGGGGAGGGTGAAAAACTGTTTTTT. Protein sequence: CASSLGTGEGEKLFF.

The chain combines TRBV12-3 or TRBV12-4 with TRBJ2-7; tentative D call: TRBD2 (6 bases). This CDR3 is built from 13 residues. V was trimmed by 3 bases and J by 2 bases, leaving 8 bases between them. The CDR3 DNA reads as TGTGCCAGCAGTTTCGGGACTCCCTACGAGCAGTACTTC. Amino acid sequence: CASSFGTPYEQYF.